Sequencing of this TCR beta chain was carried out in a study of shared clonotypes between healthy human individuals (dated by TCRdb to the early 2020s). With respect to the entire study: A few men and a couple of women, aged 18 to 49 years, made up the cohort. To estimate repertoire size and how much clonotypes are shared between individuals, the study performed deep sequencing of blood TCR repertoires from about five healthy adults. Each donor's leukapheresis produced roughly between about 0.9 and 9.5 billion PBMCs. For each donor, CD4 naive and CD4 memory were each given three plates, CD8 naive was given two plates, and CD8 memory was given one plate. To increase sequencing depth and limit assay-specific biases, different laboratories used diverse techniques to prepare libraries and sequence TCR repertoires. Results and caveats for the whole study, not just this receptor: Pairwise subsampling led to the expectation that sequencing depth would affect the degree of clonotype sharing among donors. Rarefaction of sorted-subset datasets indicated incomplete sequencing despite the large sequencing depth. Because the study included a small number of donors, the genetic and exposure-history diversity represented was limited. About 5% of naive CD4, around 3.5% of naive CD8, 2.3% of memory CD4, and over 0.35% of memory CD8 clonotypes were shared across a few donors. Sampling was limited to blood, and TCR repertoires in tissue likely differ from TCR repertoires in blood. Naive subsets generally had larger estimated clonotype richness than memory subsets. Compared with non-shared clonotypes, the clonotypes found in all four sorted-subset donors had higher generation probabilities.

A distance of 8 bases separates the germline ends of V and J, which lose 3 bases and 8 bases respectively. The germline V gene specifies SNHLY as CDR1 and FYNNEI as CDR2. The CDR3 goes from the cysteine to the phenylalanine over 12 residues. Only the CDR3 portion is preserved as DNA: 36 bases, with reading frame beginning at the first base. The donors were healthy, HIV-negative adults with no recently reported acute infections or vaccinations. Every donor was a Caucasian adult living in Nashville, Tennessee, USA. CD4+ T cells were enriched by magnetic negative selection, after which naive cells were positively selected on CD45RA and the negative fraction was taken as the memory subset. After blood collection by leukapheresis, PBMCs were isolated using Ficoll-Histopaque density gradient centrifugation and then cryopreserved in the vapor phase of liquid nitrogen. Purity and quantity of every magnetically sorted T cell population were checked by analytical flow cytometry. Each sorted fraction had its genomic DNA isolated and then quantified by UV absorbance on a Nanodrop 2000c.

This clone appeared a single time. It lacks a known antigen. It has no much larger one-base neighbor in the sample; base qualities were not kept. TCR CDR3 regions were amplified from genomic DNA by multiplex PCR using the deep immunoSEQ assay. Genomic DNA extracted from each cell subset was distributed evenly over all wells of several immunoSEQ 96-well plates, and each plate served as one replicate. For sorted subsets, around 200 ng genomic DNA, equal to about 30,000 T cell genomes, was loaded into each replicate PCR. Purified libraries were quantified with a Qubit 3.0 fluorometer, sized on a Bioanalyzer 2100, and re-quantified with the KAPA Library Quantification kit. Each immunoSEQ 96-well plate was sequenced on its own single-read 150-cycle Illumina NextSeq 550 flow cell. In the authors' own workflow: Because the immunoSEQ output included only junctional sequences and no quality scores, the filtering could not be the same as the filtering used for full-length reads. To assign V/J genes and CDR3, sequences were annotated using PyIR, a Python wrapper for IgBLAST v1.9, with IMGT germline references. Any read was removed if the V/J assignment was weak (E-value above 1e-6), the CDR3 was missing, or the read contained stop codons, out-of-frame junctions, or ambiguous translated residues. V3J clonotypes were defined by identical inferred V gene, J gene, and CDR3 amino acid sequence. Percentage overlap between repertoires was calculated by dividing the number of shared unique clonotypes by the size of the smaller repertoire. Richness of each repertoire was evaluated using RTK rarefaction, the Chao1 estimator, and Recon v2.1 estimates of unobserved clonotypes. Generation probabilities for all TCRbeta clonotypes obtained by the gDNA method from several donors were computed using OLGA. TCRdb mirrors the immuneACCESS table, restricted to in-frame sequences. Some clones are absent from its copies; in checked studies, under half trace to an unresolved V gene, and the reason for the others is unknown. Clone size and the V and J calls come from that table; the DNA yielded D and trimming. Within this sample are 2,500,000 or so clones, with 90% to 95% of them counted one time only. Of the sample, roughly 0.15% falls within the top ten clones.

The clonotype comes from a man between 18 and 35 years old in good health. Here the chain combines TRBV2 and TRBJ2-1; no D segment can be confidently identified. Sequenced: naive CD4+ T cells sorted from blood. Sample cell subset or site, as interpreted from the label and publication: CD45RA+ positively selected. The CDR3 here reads CASSESGHEQFF. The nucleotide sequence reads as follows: TGTGCCAGCAGTGAGTCGGGTCATGAGCAGTTCTTC.